This TCR beta chain stems from a study of beta chain features in type 1 diabetes. Study conclusions and caveats: In every one of the four CD4+ subsets, TCRB CDR3s were moderately but significantly shorter in Type 1 diabetes patients. Patients with type 1 diabetes showed fewer VDJ junction insertions and more deletions.

With respect to this clone: Its target is not known.

The isolated RNA, all of it, was reverse transcribed, so expressed TCRB transcripts were what got sequenced. Measured with immunoSEQ multiplex PCR; TCRdb has only the in-frame clones, and not every one. The sample shows 240,000 or so clones, approximately 15% of them seen only once. Averaging around 120 mL, one heparinised blood draw was given by each donor. Sorting gave populations that all exceeded 95% purity. CDR3 size: 15 residues. Deletions cut 5 bases from V and 6 bases from J, with 16 bases between. Per the germline V gene, CDR1 is MNHNY and CDR2 is SVGAGI (reference sequence). This chain links TRBV6-6 with TRBJ2-2; possible D gene TRBD1, 5 bases. The TCR was taken from a man aged 25 to 40 with type 1 diabetes. The specimen was naive CD4+ T cells from blood. CDR3 loop: CASSEAGKFAGELFF. The DNA for the CDR3 is TGTGCCAGCAGTGAGGCAGGGAAATTTGCCGGGGAGCTGTTTTTT.